The source of this T cell receptor (beta chain) is a study of cytomegalovirus exposure and HLA in healthy donors. Concerning this clone itself: Antigen specificity is unknown.

60 Vbeta and 13 Jbeta primers were used in PCR. Sequencing used immunoSEQ multiplex PCR; TCRdb keeps in-frame clones, though not all of them. Found here are 60,000 to 85,000 clones, approximately 80% of them singletons; the top ten hold 3.4%. Study-level findings and limits: A later analysis showed HLA-associated TCR beta chains outstripping equally common others in clonal expansion.

V was shortened by 3 bases and J by 8 bases, with 14 bases between the two germline ends. In germline, CDR1 is LNHNV, CDR2 YYDKDF (reference sequence). The CDR3 contains 14 residues. The TCR sequence derives from a man aged 35-49 years in good health and CMV-seronegative. The sequencing sample was made of PBMCs. The genes are TRBV15 and TRBJ2-1, with D possibly matching TRBD1 (6 bases). CDR3 bases: TGTGCCACCAGCAGGGGAACAGGGTTCGATGAGCAGTTCTTC. Amino acid sequence: CATSRGTGFDEQFF.